The following is a T cell receptor (beta chain) sequence with its context. Its cognate antigen is unknown. The sequenced patients had an expansion of CD8+CD57+ cells seen by flow cytometry. The data originate from a study of CD8+CD57+ T cells in acquired aplastic anemia. The V gene's germline CDR1 is SGHNT and CDR2 YYREEE (reference sequence). The ends were cut back, 5 bases at V and 5 bases at J, with 20 bases in the middle. This CDR3 has 16 amino acids. Genomic DNA templated the TCR beta VDJ and CDR3 profiling. TCRdb independently ran MiXCR on the reads; one entry per CDR3 protein. The sample lists approximately 80,000 distinct CDR3 sequences; around 70% were seen once. Findings of the study overall: Patients and controls had in common fewer than 30 CD8+ CDR3 sequences.

Sequencing input: sorted CD4+, CD8+, or CD8+CD57+ T cells (not recorded which) from PBMCs. The chain couples TRBV5-4 to TRBJ2-1, with D tentatively TRBD1 or TRBD2 (5 bases each). The TCR was taken from a human donor with aplastic anemia. As DNA, the CDR3 is TGTGCCAGCAGTTCCCCCGCTGAGGGGCTACACAATGAGCAGTTCTTC. Its translation is CASSSPAEGLHNEQFF. The complete variable domain, with remaining parts taken from reference TRBV5-4 and TRBJ2-1, reads ETGVTQSPTHLIKTRGQQVTLRCSSQSGHNTVSWYQQALGQGPQFIFQYYREEENGRGNFPPRFSGLQFPNYSSELNVNALELDDSALYLCASSSPAEGLHNEQFFGPGTRLTVL.